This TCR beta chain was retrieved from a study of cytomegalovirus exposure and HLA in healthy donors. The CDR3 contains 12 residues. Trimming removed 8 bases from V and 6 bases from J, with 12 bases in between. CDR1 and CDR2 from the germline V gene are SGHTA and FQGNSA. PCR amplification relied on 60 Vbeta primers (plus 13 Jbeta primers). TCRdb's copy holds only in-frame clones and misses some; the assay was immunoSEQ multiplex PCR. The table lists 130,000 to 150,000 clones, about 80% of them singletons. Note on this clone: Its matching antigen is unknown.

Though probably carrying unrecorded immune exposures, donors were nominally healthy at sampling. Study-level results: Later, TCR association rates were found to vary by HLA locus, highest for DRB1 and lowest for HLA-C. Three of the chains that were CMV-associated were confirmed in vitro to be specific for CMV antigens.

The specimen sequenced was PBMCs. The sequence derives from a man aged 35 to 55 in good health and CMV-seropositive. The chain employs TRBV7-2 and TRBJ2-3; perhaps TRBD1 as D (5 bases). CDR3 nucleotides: TGTGCCAGCGGCGGCAGGGTGGATACGCAGTATTTT. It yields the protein CASGGRVDTQYF.